This T cell receptor (beta chain) was identified in a study of T-cell memory formation after mild COVID-19. Germline lookup yields CDR1 MNHEY and CDR2 SVGAGI. The V and J ends lost 0 bases and 2 bases respectively, with 7 bases between them. This CDR3 comprises 15 residues. This clonotype was counted a single time. One entry per CDR3 protein results from TCRdb running MiXCR on the 5' RACE reads. Among about 170,000 distinct CDR3 sequences, about an eighth were seen once, and the ten largest hold approximately 3.3%. The sequenced material came from PBMCs or a T cell subset sorted from them (not recorded which). The source is a man aged 18 to 30 who had mild COVID-19 (a few samples of this study predate the infection). Cell type and time point are not known. This sequence joins TRBV6-5 and TRBJ2-2, with D unresolved. The CDR3 bases are TGTGCCAGCAGTTACTCGATAGTCAACACCGGGGAGCTGTTTTTT. Its protein product is CASSYSIVNTGELFF.